The 25 T cell receptor beta chains in this list originate from one sample, sequenced in a study of blood T cell repertoires in COVID-19. Profiled with immunoSEQ multiplex PCR; TCRdb holds only in-frame clones, not every one. The sample lists 9,700 or so clones, about four fifths occurring once. Sequencing used peripheral blood. These receptors were obtained from an older man with active COVID-19.

The chain recombines TRBV10-2 with TRBJ1-2; 8 bases map to TRBD1. Trimming at V came to 7 bases and at J to 0 bases, leaving 10 bases not matched to a gene. The CDR3 runs to 16 residues. Looked up from germline, CDR1 is WSHSY and CDR2 is SAAADI. CDR3 protein: CASTGTGLSTNYGYTF. The CDR3 coding sequence is TGCGCCAGCACCGGGACAGGCTTGTCGACTAACTATGGCTACACCTTC.

This rearrangement joins TRBV4-3 to TRBJ2-2; D might be TRBD2 (6 bases). Looked up from germline, CDR1 is LGHNA and CDR2 is YSLEER. Deletions cut 0 bases from V and 5 bases from J, with 13 bases between. The CDR3 is made up of 16 amino acids. The CDR3 DNA is TGCGCCAGCAGCCAAGATAGCGGACATGTAACCGGGGAGCTGTTTTTT. Translation: CASSQDSGHVTGELFF.

The gene calls are TRBV4-1 and TRBJ2-7; D perhaps matches TRBD2 (5 bases). The V and J ends lost 4 bases and 3 bases respectively, with 13 bases between them. The CDR3 is 14 residues long. Germline V gene sequence: CDR1 MGHRA, CDR2 YSYEKL. In DNA, the CDR3 is TGCGCCAGCAGCCTTCGGGGAGAGCTCTACGAGCAGTACTTC. The encoded protein is CASSLRGELYEQYF.

The chain combines TRBV28 with TRBJ1-5, with a tentative D call TRBD1 (5 bases). This CDR3 region has 15 residues. Per the germline V gene, CDR1 is MDHEN and CDR2 is SYDVKM. Trimming took off 9 bases at V and 5 bases at J, with 20 bases between the two ends. The CDR3 region is CASNTQGGGHQPQHF. Written as DNA, the CDR3 is TGTGCCAGTAATACACAAGGCGGGGGTCATCAGCCCCAGCATTTT.

The chain has TRBV9 and TRBJ2-2; TRBD2 might be the D (6 bases). Germline values: CDR1 SGDLS, CDR2 YYNGEE. Trimming took 2 bases from V and 2 from J, leaving 16 bases between them. The CDR3 has 17 residues. This CDR3 is CASSVGHASANTGELFF. Here the CDR3 DNA reads TGTGCCAGCAGCGTGGGTCACGCTAGCGCAAACACCGGGGAGCTGTTTTTT. The variable domain in full, completed from reference TRBV9 and TRBJ2-2, reads DSGVTQTPKHLITATGQRVTLRCSPRSGDLSVYWYQQSLDQGLQFLIQYYNGEERAKGNILERFSAQQFPDLHSELNLSSLELGDSALYFCASSVGHASANTGELFFGEGSRLTVL.

The rearrangement joins TRBV11-2 to TRBJ2-7, with D possibly TRBD2 on 5 matching bases. V dropped 4 bases and J dropped 7 bases, with 26 bases sitting between them. The CDR3 has 17 residues. Germline loops: CDR1 SGHAT, CDR2 FQNNGV. The CDR3 region is CASSSLGRALGEKEQYF. Here the CDR3 DNA reads TGTGCCAGCAGCTCCCTCGGGCGGGCGTTGGGTGAGAAAGAGCAGTACTTC.

This clone appeared a single time. J is TRBJ2-6 and V is TRBV6-5, with a weak D call TRBD2 (5 bases). Germline V lookup: CDR1 MNHEY, CDR2 SVGAGI. Trimming took off 3 bases at V and 4 bases at J, with 13 bases between the two ends. The CDR3 has 16 residues. CDR3 DNA sequence: TGTGCCAGCAGTTATCTGGAGGCTTCGGGGGCCAACGTCCTGACTTTC. This encodes CASSYLEASGANVLTF.

The chain has TRBV12-5 and TRBJ2-2; 12 bases are shared with TRBD1. V trimming: 7 bases; J trimming: 7 bases; junction bases outside the gene matches: 10. Germline V lookup: CDR1 LGHNT, CDR2 FRNRAP. This CDR3 spans 16 amino acids. CDR3 bases: TGTGCTAGTGCCGCTAGGGGACAGGGGGCTTTCGGGGAGCTGTTTTTT. It is translated as CASAARGQGAFGELFF.

The gene calls are TRBV4-2 and TRBJ2-5; 9 bases line up with TRBD1. The V gene's germline CDR1 is LGHNA and CDR2 YNFKEQ. The J segment lost 3 bases and the V segment lost 4 bases, leaving 9 bases of the junction unmatched. The CDR3 loop spans 16 amino acids. CDR3 amino acids: CASSRLQGQGKETQYF. The CDR3, as DNA: TGTGCCAGCAGCCGCCTCCAGGGACAGGGAAAAGAGACCCAGTACTTC.

The chain couples TRBV5-1 to TRBJ2-3; D not certain. Between the trimmed V and J ends, which lost 1 base and 5 bases, there was a span of 8 bases. There are 13 residues in the CDR3. Germline CDR1 reads SGHRS; CDR2 reads YFSETQ. This chain's CDR3 is CASSLPTQDTQYF. The DNA of the CDR3 is TGCGCCAGCAGCTTGCCAACTCAAGATACGCAGTATTTT.

V usage is TRBV5-6 and J usage is TRBJ1-6, with D tentatively TRBD1 (6 bases). Germline CDR1 reads SGHDT; CDR2 reads YYEEEE. The CDR3 covers 16 residues. Trimming took off 0 bases at V and 3 bases at J, with 10 bases between the two ends. CDR3 bases: TGTGCCAGCAGCTTGGGAGGACAGATCTATAATTCACCCCTCCACTTT. It translates to CASSLGGQIYNSPLHF. Full variable domain (missing parts from reference TRBV5-6 and TRBJ1-6): DAGVTQSPTHLIKTRGQQVTLRCSPKSGHDTVSWYQQALGQGPQFIFQYYEEEERQRGNFPDRFSGHQFPNYSSELNVNALLLGDSALYLCASSLGGQIYNSPLHFGNGTRLTVT.

The gene calls are TRBV3-1 (or the pseudogene TRBV3-2) and TRBJ1-1; 7 bases are shared with TRBD1. CDR3 length: 13 residues. V lost 2 bases, J lost 9 bases, and 6 bases stayed unmatched. Per germline, CDR1 LGHDT and CDR2 YNNKEL (reference sequence). CDR3 sequence (DNA): TGTGCCAGCAGCCAACGATCGGGACAGCAAGCTTTCTTT. Translated: CASSQRSGQQAFF.

V is TRBV11-3 and J is TRBJ2-3, with D maybe TRBD1 (6 bases). The length of the CDR3 is 14 residues. CDR1 is SGHNT and CDR2 is YENEEA in the germline V gene. V lost 4 bases, J lost 2 bases, and 10 bases lay in between. CDR3 nucleotide sequence: TGTGCCAGCAGCTCCCGACAGGCCACAGATACGCAGTATTTT. Protein: CASSSRQATDTQYF.

In this sample, this clone is medium-sized. V is TRBV4-1 and J is TRBJ2-7; TRBD2 is a possible D gene (6 bases). V lost 4 bases, J lost 2 bases, and 15 bases lay in between. In germline, CDR1 is MGHRA, CDR2 YSYEKL. The CDR3 extends over 15 amino acids. DNA for the CDR3: TGCGCCAGCAGCCCAACTAGCCCTCGGCCCTACGAGCAGTACTTC. This codes for CASSPTSPRPYEQYF.

This clone was observed a single time. The V and J genes are TRBV28 and TRBJ1-5; D uncertain. This CDR3 contains 14 residues. The V end lost 7 bases, the J end lost 7 bases, and 17 bases lay between the germline ends. Germline CDR1 is MDHEN and CDR2 is SYDVKM. The DNA of the CDR3 is TGTGCCAGCAACGTGGGAGGTTACGGACAGCCCCAGCATTTT. Its protein product is CASNVGGYGQPQHF.

The rearrangement joins TRBV11-2 to TRBJ2-7, with D unresolved. V shed 5 bases and J shed 6 bases, with 11 bases lying between them. The CDR3 has 12 residues. The germline CDR1 and CDR2 sequences are SGHAT and FQNNGV. The CDR3 here is CASSPLASEQYF. CDR3 DNA: TGTGCCAGCAGCCCTCTGGCTAGCGAGCAGTACTTC.

The chain couples TRBV3-1 (or the pseudogene TRBV3-2) to TRBJ2-3, with D uncertain. From germline, CDR1 is LGHDT and CDR2 YNNKEL (reference sequence). Trimming removed 9 bases from V and 6 bases from J, with 22 bases in between. The CDR3 contains 15 residues. For the CDR3, the DNA is TGTGCCAGGTTTAGTGGAGAAGTTGGTGGGGATACGCAGTATTTT. Its protein product is CARFSGEVGGDTQYF.

The rearrangement joins TRBV2 to TRBJ1-2; D not certain. CDR1 and CDR2 (germline): SNHLY, FYNNEI. The CDR3 extends over 14 amino acids. With 4 bases removed from V and 5 bases from J, the gap between germline ends came to 14 bases. CDR3 sequence reads: CASSGEFTVYGYTF. The CDR3 DNA reads as TGTGCCAGCAGTGGCGAATTTACAGTTTATGGCTACACCTTC.

The chain links TRBV7-8 to TRBJ2-1, with TRBD2 matching over 9 bases. The germline V gene has CDR1 SGHVS and CDR2 FQNEAQ. The CDR3 loop spans 19 amino acids. Losses at the gene ends were 2 bases for V and 2 bases for J; bases not matched to a gene: 13. The CDR3 DNA sequence: TGTGCCAGCAGCTTAAAAGGGTCAAGCGGGAGGCTAACCTACAATGAGCAGTTCTTC. Translating gives CASSLKGSSGRLTYNEQFF.

This chain connects TRBV2 to TRBJ2-7, with D possibly matching TRBD2 (7 bases). This CDR3 is built from 14 residues. With 4 bases removed from V and 4 bases from J, the gap between germline ends came to 14 bases. Germline loops: CDR1 SNHLY, CDR2 FYNNEI. This CDR3 is CASSAVGGGYEQYF. The DNA for the CDR3 is TGTGCCAGCAGTGCCGTGGGAGGGGGGTACGAGCAGTACTTC.

This clone was counted once. This rearrangement joins TRBV28 to TRBJ2-1; D remains unclear. V was shortened by 3 bases and J by 2 bases, with 2 bases between the two germline ends. Germline CDR1 and CDR2: MDHEN and SYDVKM. The CDR3 length is 12 residues. CDR3 sequence (DNA): TGTGCCAGCAGTTTCACCTACAATGAGCAGTTCTTC. Its protein is CASSFTYNEQFF.

This clone has only one observation. The J gene is TRBJ2-2, the V gene TRBV5-5; D might be TRBD1 (6 bases). Trimming took off 3 bases at V and 7 bases at J, with 16 bases between the two ends. The CDR3 runs to 15 residues. Germline V gene sequence: CDR1 SGHKS, CDR2 YYEKEE (reference sequence). The CDR3 nucleotides read TGTGCCAGCAGCTCGACAGGAAGGGGCAACGGGGAGCTGTTTTTT. It codes for CASSSTGRGNGELFF.

V usage is TRBV30 and J usage is TRBJ2-7, with D tentatively TRBD1 (6 bases). The CDR3 is 15 residues long. The V gene's germline CDR1 is GTSNPN and CDR2 SVGIG (reference sequence). Trimming removed 3 bases at V and 4 bases at J, with 19 bases between. The CDR3: CAWRKNTGPQYEQYF. Here the CDR3 DNA reads TGTGCCTGGAGAAAAAACACAGGGCCCCAATACGAGCAGTACTTC.

V usage is TRBV19 and J usage is TRBJ2-5; 7 bases agree with TRBD2. Germline trimming cut 1 base from V and 3 bases from J; bases unmatched to any gene: 8. Germline loops: CDR1 LNHDA, CDR2 SQIVND (reference sequence). The CDR3 extends over 16 amino acids. The CDR3 sequence: CASSIAPGLLKETQYF. CDR3 DNA sequence: TGTGCCAGTAGTATAGCCCCGGGACTACTAAAAGAGACCCAGTACTTC.

The V gene is TRBV10-3, the J gene TRBJ2-7, with TRBD2 matching 10 bases. Germline CDR1 reads ENHRY; CDR2 reads SYGVKD. V dropped 2 bases and J dropped 4; count of bases not matched to a gene: 5. The CDR3 sequence is 15 residues long. CDR3 residues: CAISETSGTKYEQYF. The CDR3 DNA is TGTGCCATCAGTGAGACTAGCGGGACAAAATACGAGCAGTACTTC.